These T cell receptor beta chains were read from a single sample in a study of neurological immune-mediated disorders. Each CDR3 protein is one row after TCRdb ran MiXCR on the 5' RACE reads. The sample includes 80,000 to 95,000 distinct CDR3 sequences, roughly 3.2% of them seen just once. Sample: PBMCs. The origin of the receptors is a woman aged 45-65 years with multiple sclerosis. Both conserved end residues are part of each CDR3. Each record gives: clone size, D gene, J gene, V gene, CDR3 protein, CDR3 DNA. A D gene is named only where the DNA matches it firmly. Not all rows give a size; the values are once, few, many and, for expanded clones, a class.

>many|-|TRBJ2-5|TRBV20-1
CSGTGETQYF
TGCAGTGGGACGGGAGAGACCCAGTACTTC
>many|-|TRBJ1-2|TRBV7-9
CASSSLFYGYTF
TGTGCCAGCAGCTCCCTCTTCTATGGCTACACCTTC
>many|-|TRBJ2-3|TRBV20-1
CSCRGGADTQYF
TGCAGTTGCAGGGGGGGTGCGGATACGCAGTATTTT
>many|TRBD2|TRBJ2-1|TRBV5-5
CASSLSSGSSYNEQFF
TGTGCCAGCAGCTTGTCCAGCGGGAGCTCCTACAATGAGCAGTTCTTC
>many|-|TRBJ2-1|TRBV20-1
CSARGPLSSYNEQFF
TGCAGTGCTCGCGGGCCCCTCAGCTCCTACAATGAGCAGTTCTTC
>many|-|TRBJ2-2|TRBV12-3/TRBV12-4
CASSFQGGGPSTNTGELFF
TGTGCCAGCAGTTTCCAGGGCGGAGGACCTTCAACGAACACCGGGGAGCTGTTTTTT
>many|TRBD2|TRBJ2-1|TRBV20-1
CSATLAGLSPEQFF
TGCAGTGCTACCCTAGCGGGGCTCTCTCCTGAGCAGTTCTTC
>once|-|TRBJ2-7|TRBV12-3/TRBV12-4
CASSLRGGGNEQYF
TGTGCCAGCAGTTTACGAGGGGGCGGGAACGAGCAGTACTTC
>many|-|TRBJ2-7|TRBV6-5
CASSPPSGYEQYF
TGTGCCAGCAGTCCCCCTTCAGGGTACGAGCAGTACTTC
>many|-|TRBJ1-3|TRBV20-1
CSARENRAPGNTIYF
TGCAGTGCTAGAGAGAACAGGGCGCCTGGAAACACCATATATTTT
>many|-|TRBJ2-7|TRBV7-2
CASRSGHALSYEQYF
TGTGCCAGCAGGTCAGGACATGCCCTATCCTACGAGCAGTACTTC
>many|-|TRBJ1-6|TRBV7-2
CASSLQNSPLHF
TGTGCCAGCAGCTTACAAAATTCACCCCTCCACTTT
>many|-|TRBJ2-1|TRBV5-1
CASSLARGNEQFF
TGCGCCAGCAGCTTGGCCCGGGGGAATGAGCAGTTCTTC
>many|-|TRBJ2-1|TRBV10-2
CASRGAGRYEQFF
TGCGCCAGCAGGGGGGCAGGGAGGTATGAGCAGTTCTTC
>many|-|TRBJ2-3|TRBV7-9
CASSLPGPPVTDTQYF
TGTGCCAGCAGCTTACCGGGGCCTCCGGTCACAGATACGCAGTATTTT
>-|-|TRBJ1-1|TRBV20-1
CSASTSGTEAFF
TGCAGTGCCTCTACTTCGGGCACTGAAGCTTTCTTT
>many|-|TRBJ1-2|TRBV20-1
CSALGDGYTF
TGCAGTGCCCTTGGCGATGGCTACACCTTC
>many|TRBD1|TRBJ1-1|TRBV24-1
CATSDPTGTNTEAFF
TGTGCCACCAGTGACCCGACAGGGACGAACACTGAAGCTTTCTTT
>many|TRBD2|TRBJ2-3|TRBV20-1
CSARSGTSRSITDTQYF
TGCAGTGCTAGATCCGGGACTAGCCGATCTATCACAGATACGCAGTATTTT
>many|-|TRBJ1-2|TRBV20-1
CSARQGPNYGYTF
TGCAGTGCGCGTCAGGGACCAAACTATGGCTACACCTTC
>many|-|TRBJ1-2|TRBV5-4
CASSYTGPNGYTF
TGTGCCAGCAGCTATACAGGCCCGAATGGCTACACCTTC
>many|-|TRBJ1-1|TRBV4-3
CASSQEKNTEAFF
TGCGCCAGCAGCCAAGAAAAGAACACTGAAGCTTTCTTT
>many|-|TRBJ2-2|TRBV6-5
CASSYSGKLTGELFF
TGTGCCAGCAGTTACTCCGGGAAACTCACCGGGGAGCTGTTTTTT
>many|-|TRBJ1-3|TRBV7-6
CASSPHPPGNTIYF
TGTGCCAGCAGCCCGCACCCCCCTGGAAACACCATATATTTT
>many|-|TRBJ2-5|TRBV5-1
CASSGSVSGETQYF
TGCGCCAGCAGCGGCTCCGTAAGCGGGGAGACCCAGTACTTC
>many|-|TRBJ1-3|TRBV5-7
CASSLAGGREGTIYF
TGTGCCAGCAGCTTGGCCGGTGGCAGGGAGGGCACCATATATTTT
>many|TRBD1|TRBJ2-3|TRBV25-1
CANRDRANSNTQYF
TGTGCCAACCGGGACAGGGCGAATTCAAATACGCAGTATTTT
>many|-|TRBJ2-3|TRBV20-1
CSASPTWLGARTDTQYF
TGCAGTGCTAGCCCCACCTGGTTGGGGGCCCGCACAGATACGCAGTATTTT
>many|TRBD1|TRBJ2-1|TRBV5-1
CASSLLGQGGSYNEQFF
TGCGCCAGCAGCTTGCTCGGACAGGGGGGTTCCTACAATGAGCAGTTCTTC
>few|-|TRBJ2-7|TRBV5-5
CASSLPLGEQYF
TGTGCCAGCAGCTTGCCCCTGGGCGAGCAGTACTTC
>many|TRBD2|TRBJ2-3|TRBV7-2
CASSLPSLGPSGGASIGTDTQYF
TGTGCCAGCAGCCTCCCCTCCCTTGGGCCTAGCGGGGGGGCATCGATCGGCACAGATACGCAGTATTTT
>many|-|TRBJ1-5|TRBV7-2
CASSLETVNQPQHF
TGTGCCAGCAGCTTAGAAACGGTCAATCAGCCCCAGCATTTT
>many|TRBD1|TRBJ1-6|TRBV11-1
CASRDRNYNSPLHF
TGTGCCAGCAGGGACAGGAATTATAATTCACCCCTCCACTTT